These 30 T cell receptor beta chains were all obtained from the same sample, sequenced in a study of metastatic and nonmetastatic thyroid tumors. Each patient went into thyroid surgery without having received any treatment. TCRdb re-called the PCR reads via MiXCR. The sample has around 16,000 clones, roughly a quarter seen once. The sample comprised adjacent normal tissue. The receptors come from a female donor with papillary thyroid cancer or a benign thyroid nodule (not recorded which). Some clones in this sample may be carry-over from other donors' samples.

The chain combines TRBV24-1 with TRBJ2-3; D unclear. V lost 4 bases and J 0 bases, leaving 16 bases between the germline ends. The CDR3 has 17 residues. Germline lookup yields CDR1 KGHDR and CDR2 SFDVKD. In nucleotides, the CDR3 is TGTGCCACCAGTGACCCCTCGGGCTCGACTAGCACAGATACGCAGTATTTT. It translates to CATSDPSGSTSTDTQYF.

The V call is TRBV6-2 or TRBV6-3, the J call TRBJ1-6, with a weak D call TRBD1 (6 bases). The germline V gene encodes CDR1 MNHEY and CDR2 SVGEGT. This CDR3 has 20 amino acids. The V and J ends lost 0 bases and 5 bases respectively, with 23 bases between them. The CDR3 DNA follows: TGTGCCAGCAGTTACTCGATCGGTTCGGTGAGCAGGGGCAATAATTCACCCCTCCACTTT. It encodes CASSYSIGSVSRGNNSPLHF.

This clone was counted only a few times. The chain uses TRBV12-3 or TRBV12-4 and TRBJ1-5, with unresolved D. The CDR3 is 15 residues long. Trimming shortened V by 5 bases and J by 9 bases, and 20 bases separated the two germline ends. CDR3 DNA sequence: TGTGCCAGCAGTCCGTGGACTGAAAAAGGAGGGCCCCAGCATTTT. Translation gives CASSPWTEKGGPQHF.

The chain couples TRBV7-2 to TRBJ2-7; 11 bases are shared with TRBD2. V lost 0 bases, J lost 7 bases, and 5 bases stayed unmatched. From germline, CDR1 is SGHTA and CDR2 FQGNSA. There are 15 residues in the CDR3. The chain's CDR3 is CASSLALAGAGEQYF. The CDR3 region has the DNA TGTGCCAGCAGCTTAGCACTAGCGGGAGCGGGGGAGCAGTACTTC.

The rearrangement joins TRBV30 to TRBJ1-1, with TRBD1 as a possible D gene (6 bases). This CDR3 region has 12 residues. Looked up from germline, CDR1 is GTSNPN and CDR2 is SVGIG (reference sequence). Trimming left V 0 bases short and J 6 bases short, with 8 bases between. This chain's CDR3 is CAWSVGGPEAFF. The CDR3 DNA is TGTGCCTGGAGTGTAGGGGGGCCTGAAGCTTTCTTT.

This clone was seen a handful of times. This chain connects TRBV6-5 to TRBJ2-7; possible D gene TRBD2, 5 bases. V dropped 2 bases and J dropped 2 bases, with 7 bases sitting between them. Germline loops: CDR1 MNHEY, CDR2 SVGAGI. This CDR3 is built from 13 residues. In nucleotides, the CDR3 is TGTGCCAGCAGTTACCCCGGGACCTACGAGCAGTACTTC. Protein product: CASSYPGTYEQYF.

The chain employs TRBV11-2 and TRBJ2-3; unclear D gene. The V and J ends lost 4 bases and 5 bases respectively, with 16 bases between them. This CDR3 contains 15 residues. CDR1 is SGHAT, CDR2 FQNNGV, per germline. DNA for the CDR3: TGTGCCAGCAGCTATCGCGGCGCCTACCGAGATACGCAGTATTTT. Amino acid sequence: CASSYRGAYRDTQYF. Combining the CDR3 with reference TRBV11-2 and TRBJ2-3 gives the whole variable domain EAGVAQSPRYKIIEKRQSVAFWCNPISGHATLYWYQQILGQGPKLLIQFQNNGVVDDSQLPKDRFSAERLKGVDSTLKIQPAKLEDSAVYLCASSYRGAYRDTQYFGPGTRLTVL.

This clone qualifies as large. Other DNA sequences in the sample encode the same CDR3. This chain joins TRBV28 and TRBJ2-2; a weak D match, TRBD2 (5 bases). CDR1 MDHEN and CDR2 SYDVKM come from the germline V gene. There are 16 residues in the CDR3. V lost 3 bases to trimming and J lost 3 bases, with 14 bases between them. The chain's CDR3 is CASSFPSGEDTGELFF. The CDR3 DNA follows: TGTGCCAGCAGTTTCCCCAGCGGAGAAGACACCGGGGAGCTGTTTTTT. The full variable domain, with the rest looked up from reference TRBV28 and TRBJ2-2, is DVKVTQSSRYLVKRTGEKVFLECVQDMDHENMFWYRQDPGLGLRLIYFSYDVKMKEKGDIPEGYSVSREKKERFSLILESASTNQTSMYLCASSFPSGEDTGELFFGEGSRLTVL.

The J gene is TRBJ2-5, the V gene TRBV20-1, with 11 bases fitting TRBD2. The germline gives CDR1 DFQATT, CDR2 SNEGSKA (reference sequence). With V trimmed by 2 bases and J by 2 bases, 4 bases remained unmatched. The CDR3 consists of 15 residues. Here the CDR3 DNA reads TGCAGTGCTAGATTTAGCGGGAGGGAACAAGAGACCCAGTACTTC. This codes for CSARFSGREQETQYF.

This clone was counted ten times or more. The rearrangement uses TRBV12-3 or TRBV12-4 and TRBJ1-1; D might be TRBD1 (5 bases). The V gene lost 5 bases and the J gene lost 5 bases, with 15 bases spanning the gap. CDR3 length equals 14 residues. Here the CDR3 reads CASSQMGVGTEAFF. CDR3 coding DNA: TGTGCCAGCAGTCAGATGGGGGTTGGAACTGAAGCTTTCTTT.

This clone has a handful of counts. The chain has TRBV5-6 and TRBJ1-2; D not resolved. This CDR3 spans 12 amino acids. Germline-derived CDR1 and CDR2 are SGHDT and YYEEEE. With 4 bases removed from V and 8 bases from J, the gap between germline ends came to 12 bases. The CDR3 DNA follows: TGTGCCAGCAGCCTAGAGGTTACCGGCTACACCTTC. It codes for CASSLEVTGYTF.

The chain couples TRBV4-3 to TRBJ2-7; D is unclear. The germline V gene encodes CDR1 LGHNA and CDR2 YSLEER. The V and J ends lost 3 bases and 3 bases respectively, with 12 bases between them. The CDR3 length is 14 residues. The CDR3 sequence: CASSQFGGNYEQYF. For the CDR3, the DNA is TGCGCCAGCAGCCAGTTCGGCGGAAACTACGAGCAGTACTTC.

J is TRBJ2-1 and V is TRBV11-2; D is possibly TRBD1 or TRBD2 (5 bases each). Trimming pared 0 bases from V and 2 bases from J, leaving 11 bases between. The CDR3 is 16 amino acids. CDR1 and CDR2 from the germline V gene are SGHAT and FQNNGV. As DNA, the CDR3 is TGTGCCAGCAGCTTAGAAGGGGAGCCCCCCTACAATGAGCAGTTCTTC. Its protein is CASSLEGEPPYNEQFF.

In its sample, this clone is medium-sized (0.01 to 0.1%). The chain has TRBV5-6 and TRBJ2-7, with unresolved D. Germline CDR1 is SGHDT and CDR2 is YYEEEE. V gave up 3 bases and J gave up 4 bases, with 17 bases separating them. The CDR3 sequence is 15 residues long. CDR3 residues: CASSSAGSVWYEQYF. The CDR3 DNA follows: TGTGCCAGCAGCTCGGCTGGTTCCGTCTGGTACGAGCAGTACTTC.

The chain employs TRBV9 and TRBJ2-5; 8 nucleotides align to TRBD2. In germline, CDR1 is SGDLS, CDR2 YYNGEE. The CDR3 contains 17 residues. V trimming: 0 bases; J trimming: 2 bases; junction bases outside the gene matches: 9. CDR3 DNA sequence: TGTGCCAGCAGCGTAGGGGCTAGCGGGTTTGTGCAAGAGACCCAGTACTTC. This encodes CASSVGASGFVQETQYF. The full variable domain, its missing parts supplied by reference TRBV9 and TRBJ2-5, is DSGVTQTPKHLITATGQRVTLRCSPRSGDLSVYWYQQSLDQGLQFLIQYYNGEERAKGNILERFSAQQFPDLHSELNLSSLELGDSALYFCASSVGASGFVQETQYFGPGTRLLVL.

The rearrangement joins TRBV20-1 to TRBJ2-3; 13 bases agree with TRBD2. Germline V gene lookup returns CDR1 DFQATT and CDR2 SNEGSKA (reference sequence). The CDR3 runs to 18 residues. V gave up 1 base and J gave up 2 bases; unmatched junction bases: 9. CDR3 bases: TGCAGTGCTAGAGGTAGCCCACTAGCGGGAGGGCCCACAGATACGCAGTATTTT. Translating it yields CSARGSPLAGGPTDTQYF.

V usage is TRBV11-3 and J usage is TRBJ1-1; D ambiguous. The ends were cut back, 6 bases at V and 2 bases at J, with 13 bases in the middle. CDR1 and CDR2 from the germline V gene are SGHNT and YENEEA. This CDR3 region has 14 residues. The CDR3 DNA follows: TGTGCCAGCAGAGTTATGTCACACAACACTGAAGCTTTCTTT. Amino acids: CASRVMSHNTEAFF.

This chain links TRBV6-2 or TRBV6-3 with TRBJ2-7, with D perhaps TRBD2 (8 bases). Germline assignment: CDR1 MNHEY and CDR2 SVGEGT. Trimming shortened V by 10 bases and J by 7 bases, and 20 bases separated the two germline ends. This CDR3 contains 13 residues. The CDR3 coding sequence is TGTGCCAATAAGGGACAGCGGGGGTGTGAGCAGTACTTC. This encodes CANKGQRGCEQYF.

This clone was recorded a few times. CDR3 sequence: CAWWQTPRGAFF. CDR3 in DNA: TGTGCCTGGTGGCAGACGCCTCGAGGGGCTTTCTTT. This chain links TRBV30 with TRBJ1-1; D is unresolved. CDR3 length: 12 amino acids. Germline CDR1 reads GTSNPN; CDR2 reads SVGIG (reference sequence). V lost 5 bases and J 11 bases, leaving 18 bases between the germline ends.

This clone has ten or more counts. The rearrangement joins TRBV6-1 to TRBJ1-1; the D gene is possibly TRBD1 (6 bases). The CDR3 contains 15 residues. Germline assignment: CDR1 MNHNS and CDR2 SASEGT. V lost 5 bases and J 1 base, leaving 14 bases between the germline ends. The CDR3 reads CASSTEYRANTEAFF. For the CDR3, the DNA is TGTGCCAGCAGTACTGAATACAGGGCGAACACTGAAGCTTTCTTT.

This clone was found a few times. This rearrangement joins TRBV6-5 to TRBJ1-2; D gene uncertain. The CDR3 is 16 amino acids. From germline, CDR1 is MNHEY and CDR2 SVGAGI. V lost 0 bases and J lost 2, with 13 bases in between. In nucleotides, the CDR3 is TGTGCCAGCAGTTACTCTCCAGGAAGATGCAACTATGGCTACACCTTC. The encoded protein is CASSYSPGRCNYGYTF.

Concerning this clone: The junction departs from the called germline gene at one end, perhaps through a read error. The V and J genes are TRBV9 and TRBJ1-2; perhaps TRBD1 as D (5 bases). The CDR3 extends over 12 amino acids. CDR1 and CDR2 (germline): SGDLS, YYNGEE. CDR3 bases: TGTGCCAGCACCCGGGACTGCTTTGGCTACGCCTTC. Encoded protein: CASTRDCFGYAF.

In the case of this clone: At one of its ends the junction is not consistent with the germline gene, which may arise from a read error. CDR3 DNA: TGTGCCAGCAGCTTAGCGGGAGTGGTAGGAGGTGAGCAGTTCTTC. The encoded protein is CASSLAGVVGGEQFF. The V and J genes are TRBV12-3 or TRBV12-4 and TRBJ2-1, with 9 nucleotides matching TRBD2. The CDR3 is made up of 15 amino acids.

The chain carries TRBV12-3 or TRBV12-4 and TRBJ1-1; D unclear. Trimming removed 6 bases from V and 4 bases from J, with 12 bases in between. The CDR3 is 13 residues long. In nucleotides, the CDR3 is TGTGCCAGCAGACGGGAGACCGGCACTGAAGCTTTCTTT. Protein product: CASRRETGTEAFF.

This chain connects TRBV30 to TRBJ2-7, with D possibly being TRBD1 (6 bases). The CDR3 is 11 amino acids. Germline values: CDR1 GTSNPN, CDR2 SVGIG (reference sequence). V was clipped by 3 bases and J by 4 bases, with 7 bases between them. CDR3: CAWRGQYEQYF. The CDR3 nucleotides are TGTGCCTGGAGGGGACAATACGAGCAGTACTTC.

The V call is TRBV20-1, the J call TRBJ1-1, with TRBD1 as a possible D gene (5 bases). Germline lookup yields CDR1 DFQATT and CDR2 SNEGSKA (reference sequence). The V end lost 0 bases, the J end lost 4 bases, and 12 bases lay between the germline ends. CDR3 size: 14 residues. The DNA for the CDR3 is TGCAGTGCTAGAGATCAGGGAAGGTTCACTGAAGCTTTCTTT. This sequence encodes CSARDQGRFTEAFF.

This clone was observed a few times. The J gene is TRBJ2-3, the V gene TRBV19, with 9 bases matching TRBD2. CDR1 is LNHDA and CDR2 is SQIVND in the germline V gene (reference sequence). This CDR3 has 15 residues. V lost 4 bases, J lost 2 bases, and 4 bases stayed unmatched. The CDR3 DNA sequence: TGTGCCAGTAGTACTAGCGGGATGTCCACAGATACGCAGTATTTT. This sequence encodes CASSTSGMSTDTQYF.

The chain employs TRBV24-1 and TRBJ2-3, with D unclear. The CDR3 is 14 amino acids. Germline V gene lookup returns CDR1 KGHDR and CDR2 SFDVKD. V was cut by 9 bases and J by 1 base, with 13 bases left in between. The CDR3: CATSLGSGTDTQYF. The CDR3 DNA reads TGTGCCACCTCCCTCGGGTCTGGCACAGATACGCAGTATTTT.

This clone came up many times. This chain's CDR3 is CASRQGTANTGELFF. CDR3 in DNA: TGTGCCAGCAGGCAGGGGACAGCGAACACCGGGGAGCTGTTTTTT. The chain carries TRBV6-1 and TRBJ2-2; the match to TRBD1 covers 7 bases. Losses at the gene ends were 6 bases for V and 0 bases for J; bases not matched to a gene: 4. The CDR3 consists of 15 residues. Germline values: CDR1 MNHNS, CDR2 SASEGT.

This clone was found a few times. J is TRBJ1-2 and V is TRBV12-3 or TRBV12-4; D is possibly TRBD1 (5 bases). V was shortened by 3 bases and J by 3 bases, with 11 bases between the two germline ends. The CDR3 has 14 residues. DNA for the CDR3: TGTGCCAGCAGTTTTCTCGGGGCTTACTATGGCTACACCTTC. Protein: CASSFLGAYYGYTF.